This entry lists 19 T cell receptor beta chains sequenced from one sample in a study of control samples from healthy donors and cancer patients. Profiling relied on immunoSEQ multiplex PCR, and the TCRdb table lists in-frame clones only, not all of them. The table has roughly 400,000 clones, approximately 92% seen once. Sequencing input: PBMCs. Every receptor here comes from a man aged 40-49 years with head and neck cancer.

As regards this clone: The same CDR3 is also encoded by other DNA sequences in this sample. The chain combines TRBV3-1 (or the pseudogene TRBV3-2) with TRBJ1-6; D call uncertain. V lost 3 bases and J lost 5, with 2 bases in between. This CDR3 region has 12 residues. Germline assignment: CDR1 LGHDT and CDR2 YNNKEL (reference sequence). The chain's CDR3 is CASSQDNSPLHF. The CDR3 region has the DNA TGTGCCAGCAGCCAGGATAATTCACCCCTCCACTTT.

The chain joins TRBV6-5 to TRBJ2-1; D gene uncertain. Germline V gene lookup returns CDR1 MNHEY and CDR2 SVGAGI. V dropped 6 bases and J dropped 0 bases, with 12 bases sitting between them. There are 15 residues in the CDR3. Written as DNA, the CDR3 is TGTGCCAGCAGCCCCGTCCCGAGCTCCTACAATGAGCAGTTCTTC. The encoded protein is CASSPVPSSYNEQFF.

The chain combines TRBV5-1 with TRBJ1-6; D is uncertain. The ends were cut back, 0 bases at V and 0 bases at J, with 10 bases in the middle. Germline loops: CDR1 SGHRS, CDR2 YFSETQ. The CDR3 extends over 17 amino acids. The chain's CDR3 is CASSLDGSNSYNSPLHF. DNA of the CDR3: TGCGCCAGCAGCTTGGATGGCAGTAACTCCTATAATTCACCCCTCCACTTT.

This clone was seen only once. V usage is TRBV5-4 and J usage is TRBJ1-4; the D is unclear. Germline loops: CDR1 SGHNT, CDR2 YYREEE (reference sequence). The CDR3 length is 15 residues. The V and J ends lost 3 bases and 0 bases respectively, with 9 bases between them. DNA of the CDR3: TGTGCCAGCAGCTCGTACAGAACAACTAATGAAAAACTGTTTTTT. This sequence encodes CASSSYRTTNEKLFF.

The rearrangement joins TRBV7-9 to TRBJ2-7; D remains ambiguous. V lost 1 base to trimming and J lost 6 bases, with 13 bases between them. This CDR3 contains 14 residues. CDR1 SEHNR and CDR2 FQNEAQ come from the germline V gene (reference sequence). CDR3 nucleotides: TGTGCCAGCAGCTTAGAGGCCAGGACCCTCGAGCAGTACTTC. Its translation: CASSLEARTLEQYF.

This chain links TRBV28 with TRBJ1-6; 7 bases align to TRBD1. The CDR3 extends over 16 amino acids. The V gene's germline CDR1 is MDHEN and CDR2 SYDVKM. Trimming cost V 7 bases and J 8 bases; bases outside gene matches: 14. The CDR3 bases are TGTGCCAGCACGCCCGTTGGGGCAGGGGGTCATTCACCCCTCCACTTT. This gives the protein CASTPVGAGGHSPLHF.

This clone was observed once. The chain employs TRBV23-1 and TRBJ1-6, with 10 bases aligning to TRBD1. TRBV23-1 is an ORF for which the function is uncertain. Unmatched junction bases numbered 0, after V lost 4 bases and J lost 0 bases. The CDR3 covers 16 residues. Here the CDR3 reads CASSRTGGSYNSPLHF. The CDR3 DNA reads TGCGCCAGCAGTCGGACAGGGGGCTCCTATAATTCACCCCTCCACTTT.

The genes are TRBV7-3 and TRBJ2-2; D ambiguous. Germline CDR1 reads SGHTA; CDR2 reads FQGTGA. The CDR3 spans 15 residues. The ends were cut back, 5 bases at V and 0 bases at J, with 10 bases in the middle. The CDR3 DNA follows: TGTGCCAGCAGCGACGGATACGCGAACACCGGGGAGCTGTTTTTT. As protein: CASSDGYANTGELFF.

The J gene is TRBJ2-1, the V gene TRBV4-1, with 9 positions matching TRBD2. The CDR3 extends over 16 amino acids. With 0 bases clipped from V and 7 bases from J, the junction kept 7 bases outside the gene matches. Germline V gives CDR1 MGHRA, CDR2 YSYEKL. DNA for the CDR3: TGCGCCAGCAGCCAAGAAGGACTAGCGAGACGTAATGAGCAGTTCTTC. Amino acid sequence: CASSQEGLARRNEQFF.

The chain links TRBV6-5 to TRBJ1-1; TRBD1 agrees at 8 bases. The V gene's germline CDR1 is MNHEY and CDR2 SVGAGI. The trim removed 5 bases at V and 3 bases at J, leaving 8 bases unmatched. The CDR3 contains 15 residues. CDR3 DNA sequence: TGTGCCAGCAGTCATTGGACAGGGTATGACACTGAAGCTTTCTTT. It is translated as CASSHWTGYDTEAFF.

The CDR3 here is CASSSLPGTLFTDTQYF. The CDR3 DNA sequence: TGTGCCAGCAGTTCCCTCCCGGGGACCCTTTTCACAGATACGCAGTATTTT. The rearrangement joins TRBV28 to TRBJ2-3, with D perhaps assigned TRBD1 or TRBD2 (5 bases each). V dropped 4 bases and J dropped 2 bases, with 19 bases sitting between them. The CDR3 spans 17 residues. The germline gives CDR1 MDHEN, CDR2 SYDVKM.

V is TRBV7-9 and J is TRBJ1-4; D unclear. V was trimmed by 8 bases and J by 5 bases, leaving 15 bases between them. Germline CDR1 and CDR2: SEHNR and FQNEAQ (reference sequence). There are 14 residues in the CDR3. The CDR3 nucleotides are TGTGCCAGCGCTCCTTCGCCTCAAAATGAAAAACTGTTTTTT. It codes for CASAPSPQNEKLFF.

The chain couples TRBV10-3 to TRBJ1-1; D perhaps matches TRBD1 (6 bases). V was shortened by 0 bases and J by 2 bases, with 10 bases between the two germline ends. The CDR3 is 15 residues long. CDR1 is ENHRY, CDR2 SYGVKD, per germline. The CDR3 is CAISESLGANTEAFF. CDR3 in DNA: TGTGCCATCAGTGAGTCTCTGGGGGCAAACACTGAAGCTTTCTTT.

The chain combines TRBV10-3 with TRBJ1-5; tentative D call: TRBD1 (5 bases). Looked up from germline, CDR1 is ENHRY and CDR2 is SYGVKD. The length of the CDR3 is 17 residues. V lost 2 bases to trimming and J lost 2 bases, with 16 bases between them. The CDR3 DNA follows: TGTGCCATCAGTGAGCCGAGCCAGGGCGGGGGCAATCAGCCCCAGCATTTT. Its translation is CAISEPSQGGGNQPQHF.

This clone was seen a few times. The chain links TRBV5-8 to TRBJ1-6; 7 bases align to TRBD1. CDR3 size: 14 residues. The V gene's germline CDR1 is SGHTS and CDR2 YDEGEE. Trimming took 4 bases from V and 8 from J; bases not matched to a gene: 6. The CDR3 loop reads CASSRTDRDSPLHF. DNA for the CDR3: TGTGCCAGCAGCCGTACCGACAGGGATTCACCCCTCCACTTT.

V usage is TRBV7-2 and J usage is TRBJ1-5; perhaps TRBD1 as D (6 bases). The CDR3 is 15 residues long. V lost 4 bases, J lost 0 bases, and 10 bases lay in between. CDR1 and CDR2 (germline): SGHTA, FQGNSA. CDR3 coding DNA: TGTGCCAGCAGCTCAGGACAGTCTAGCAATCAGCCCCAGCATTTT. Translating it yields CASSSGQSSNQPQHF.

V usage is TRBV9 and J usage is TRBJ1-4; D might be TRBD1 (5 bases). The CDR3 consists of 14 residues. Trimming removed 3 bases at V and 8 bases at J, with 14 bases between. Germline CDR1 and CDR2: SGDLS and YYNGEE. The DNA for the CDR3 is TGTGCCAGCAGCGCCCCGACAGTTCAGGAAAAACTGTTTTTT. Encoded protein: CASSAPTVQEKLFF.

This clone occurred many times. This chain links TRBV19 with TRBJ1-3, with TRBD1 matching over 7 bases. The CDR3 spans 15 residues. CDR1 LNHDA and CDR2 SQIVND come from the germline V gene (reference sequence). V lost 5 bases and J lost 2; bases outside the gene matches: 6. CDR3 residues: CASSPGTDPGNTIYF. The CDR3 nucleotides read TGTGCCAGTAGTCCCGGGACAGACCCTGGAAACACCATATATTTT.

This chain connects TRBV2 to TRBJ1-5; D gene unclear. The CDR3 runs 15 residues. Germline CDR1 is SNHLY and CDR2 is FYNNEI. Trimming pared 7 bases from V and 6 bases from J, leaving 19 bases between. The CDR3: CASTGGGRGIQPQHF. The CDR3 nucleotides read TGTGCCAGCACGGGAGGAGGGCGGGGAATTCAGCCCCAGCATTTT.